This T cell receptor beta chain was sequenced for a study of cytomegalovirus exposure and HLA in healthy donors (dated by TCRdb to 2015 to 2018). At the level of the whole study: In an earlier analysis of roughly 590 of the donors, around 300 Gb of sequence data and roughly 100 million unique TCR beta sequences from roughly 190 million T cells were reported. Among around 400 genotyped donors of the cohort, an average of around 220,000 unique TCR beta nucleotide sequences was sequenced per donor, of which approximately 19% were non-productive. In addition to the first cohort of roughly 670 subjects, a separate validation cohort of 130 or so different subjects was used. Class I and class II HLA loci were covered by the typing at four-digit resolution. Donor age, sex, ethnicity and CMV serostatus were compiled alongside the repertoire data. The study aimed to test whether cataloging public T cell receptors could reveal signatures of past pathogen exposure. Of the 300 to 500 genotyped donors, 70% to 90% were placed in the genetic ancestry cluster associated with self-reported Caucasian donors. Using immunosequencing, the study profiled T cell repertoires from about 610 subjects and related those repertoires to cytomegalovirus serostatus. Genome-wide SNP genotypes for about three fifths of the roughly 670 donors were used in a later genetic analysis, which treated that subset as a discovery cohort. All discovery cohort repertoires had been generated using a single sequencing platform. The number of typed donors differed by locus: about 620-630 for A, B, C, DRB1 and DQB1; 500 to 550 for DQA1; about 600 for DPA1; and some 470 for DPB1. In a later analysis, previously published TCR beta repertoires from 600 to 850 donors were re-analyzed and high-resolution HLA genotyping was added so that TCR occurrence patterns could be studied. An earlier analysis of approximately 640 of the donors applied high-throughput TCR beta sequencing to assess whether each TCR beta V gene segment acted as functional or pseudogenic. Rather than using new phenotypic data, the later analysis identified candidate immune exposures from TCR beta sequences and from how often those sequences occurred across donors. To predict cytomegalovirus infection status, the study brought together high-throughput TCR immunosequencing, statistical association of individual TCRs with disease status, and machine learning. A handful of DR-DQ haplotypes were handled as single units for association and clustering because linkage in the cohort was strong. An early release that covered roughly 600 HLA-typed donors contained 250 to 350 gigabases of sequencing data and around 80 million unique TCR sequences. The paper as a whole reports these results and caveats: A group of highly shared sequence variants was considered likely to be a technical artifact of the sequencing pipeline. When HLA alleles, especially DR and DQ, strongly co-occurred, attributing TCR associations to individual alleles was difficult. The earlier analysis of 587 of the donors excluded roughly 16 rarely observed V segments, including chromosome 9 orphons, because counts were too low. Because the 87-base-pair reads could not distinguish some IMGT-functional V segments, including TRBV6-2 and TRBV6-3, those segments were excluded. Compared with equally common non-associated chains, HLA-associated TCR beta chains in a later analysis were more clonally expanded and had lower generation probabilities. Only TCR beta chains were sequenced in this cohort, and the absence of alpha or paired-chain data limited detectable features. An earlier analysis of approximately 590 of the donors showed that most TCR beta V segments appeared in productive rearrangements either about 87% or about 30% of the time, which broadly matched IMGT annotations. The authors suggested that the approach could potentially be generalized to other disease states and immunological phenotypes. Cytomegalovirus status was reported to be diagnosed by the classifier with high specificity and sensitivity in both the original and validation cohorts. According to a later genetic analysis, donors in an Asian-associated ancestry cluster had fewer N-insertions in productive TCRs than the roughly 670-donor mean. In a later analysis, most CMV-associated TCR beta chains were found to appear HLA-restricted, with HLA associations seemingly driven largely by CMV exposure. Specific HLA alleles were associated with around 18,000 TCR beta sequences at a false discovery rate of 0.05 in a later analysis. Linkage disequilibrium might explain the correlated functional status among segregating V segments, but an unknown experimental factor could not be ruled out. In a later analysis, TCR association rates were found to vary across HLA loci, with the most associated TCRs seen for DRB1 alleles and the fewest for HLA-C alleles. In vitro tests confirmed that three of the cytomegalovirus-associated TCR beta chains recognize cytomegalovirus antigens. Presence/absence analyses assumed roughly uniform sequencing depth across donors, an assumption that may not hold. For the cohort, immune exposure information was limited to CMV serostatus. Several of the top co-occurrence clusters appeared to be linked to parvovirus B19, influenza, CMV and Epstein-Barr virus, according to a later analysis. A further reported finding was that TCR beta sequences accurately predicted the HLA-A and HLA-B alleles for most subjects in the first cohort. While some public TCRs were present in many individuals, most TCR sequences turned up only very rarely across donors. Because HLA typing was missing for some donors at each locus, association tests included only the typed subset. A later genetic analysis associated a missense DCLRE1C variant with V-gene and J-gene trimming of TCR beta chains, and an independent cohort replicated the association. A total of 150 to 200 TCR beta chains were listed by the study as associated with cytomegalovirus.

The cohort consisted of 600 to 700 healthy bone marrow donors. Cohort members were all nominally healthy when sampled, although unrecorded immune exposures were likely present. The donor was CMV seropositive and was included in the group of around 300 seropositive cohort members. Every donor gave a peripheral blood sample, and the peripheral blood mononuclear cells from that sample were used for TCR beta sequencing. Genomic DNA was extracted from the blood cell samples with the Qiagen DNeasy Blood Extraction Kit. The receptor library was made with the immunoSEQ multiplex PCR assay. A mixture of 60 forward primers for TCR Vbeta segments and 13 reverse primers for TCR Jbeta segments was used in the multiplex PCR. A multiplex PCR assay on genomic DNA amplified the CDR3 region of rearranged TCR beta genes. On the Illumina HiSeq System, the amplified TCR beta libraries were sequenced as 87-base-pair reads. On the authors' methods: In a later analysis, tens of millions of unique TCR beta chains were counted across the roughly 610 repertoires, and roughly 9.9 million of these chains were shared by at least two donors. Raw reads were error-corrected and collapsed into unique sequences with a nearest-neighbor algorithm that merged closely related sequences to remove PCR and sequencing errors. To assign V, D and J gene segments, CDR3 sequences were aligned to IMGT reference sequences. Each retained sequence needed at least a six-nucleotide match to both a V gene segment and a J gene segment. A rearrangement was called productive if the CDR3 had no stop codons and remained in frame with V and J, and every other rearrangement was called non-productive. CDR3 was defined according to IMGT convention as the region running from the second conserved V-encoded cysteine to the conserved J-encoded phenylalanine. The earlier analysis of about 590 of the donors excluded sequences that lacked an unambiguous match to a single V gene segment. An earlier analysis of 500 to 600 of the donors classified V segments as functional when productive rearrangements were above 56.7% and as segregating when the standard deviation between donors was above 5%. A statistical classification framework was built for diagnosing cytomegalovirus status from the catalog of TCR beta chain sequences. In a later analysis, V and J genes were assigned by comparing TCR nucleotide sequences against IMGT/GENE-DB human TR gene sequences. The TCRdist pipeline was used in a later analysis to assign CDR3 sequences and most-parsimonious VDJ recombination scenarios. A later analysis defined each TCR beta chain by its CDR3 amino acid sequence plus V-gene family, and excluded reads lacking a unique V-gene family. In a later analysis, several hundred highly shared, low-generation-probability nucleotide sequences were removed to address suspected cross-contamination and a sequencing artifact. In a later analysis, a clonal expansion index was calculated for each public chain from normalized within-repertoire ranks of inferred template counts. In a later analysis, generation probabilities were computed using a VDJ recombination model fitted to out-of-frame rearrangements, and the results were checked against IGoR. A later analysis scored TCR-TCR, TCR-HLA and TCR-CMV co-occurrence with hypergeometric tests, applying a repertoire-size bias correction to TCR pairs. To estimate false discovery rates, a later analysis permuted the HLA or CMV assignments 20 times. A later analysis grouped co-occurring TCRs with DBSCAN, adding TCRdist sequence similarity when clustering within HLA-allele-positive subsets. Repertoires with fewer than 30,000 or more than 120,000 public chains were left out of co-occurrence clustering, as were a few repertoires with anomalous nucleotide sharing. TCRdb limited this immuneACCESS table to in-frame rearrangements with V and J called. A share of clones is missing; checked studies link under half to unresolved V genes, and the rest is unexplained. D and trimming were read from the DNA, whereas the V and J calls and clone size are those reported in that table. Within this sample are about 150,000 clones, with 80% of them counted one time only. The ten largest account for 9.5% to 15% of the sample.

Including the terminal cysteine and phenylalanine, the CDR3 comprises 16 residues. Here the CDR3 DNA is all that survives: 48 bases in frame from base 1. From the germline V gene, CDR1 is MNHEY and CDR2 is SVGAGI. V trim: 2 bases; J trim: 8 bases; unmatched bases: 10. With respect to this clone: What antigen it recognizes has not been identified. Per-nucleotide qualities are absent, and no much larger clonotype sits a single base away.

The rearrangement joined TRBV6-5 to TRBJ2-2, with 8 bases in between that match TRBD2. Sequencing used PBMCs. The clonotype was recovered from a man in his thirties or forties in good health and CMV-seropositive. The DNA reads as follows: TGTGCCAGCAGTTACCGGAGTCGGGGGGGCAAGGGGGAGCTGTTTTTT. Translated, this is CASSYRSRGGKGELFF.